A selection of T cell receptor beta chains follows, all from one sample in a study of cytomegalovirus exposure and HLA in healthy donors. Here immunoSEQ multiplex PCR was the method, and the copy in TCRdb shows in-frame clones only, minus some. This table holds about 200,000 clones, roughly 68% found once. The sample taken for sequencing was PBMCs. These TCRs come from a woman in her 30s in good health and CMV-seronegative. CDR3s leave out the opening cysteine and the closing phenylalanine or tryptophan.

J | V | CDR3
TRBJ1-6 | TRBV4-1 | ASSRQAAWDNSPLH
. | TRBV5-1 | ASSLTTGGDEQY
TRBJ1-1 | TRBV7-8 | ASSSGDGGRNTEAF
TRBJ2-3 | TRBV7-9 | ASSSGLARADTQY
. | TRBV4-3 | ASSQDTGLGSYEQY
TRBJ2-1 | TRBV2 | ASVPGTSHNEQF
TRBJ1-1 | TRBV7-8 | ASSPNDWDTEAF
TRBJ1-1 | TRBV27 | ASSSRQGTSYTEAF
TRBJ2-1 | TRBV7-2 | ASSRRTSGRAGRYEQF
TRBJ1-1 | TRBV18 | ASSPSGRGPANTEAF
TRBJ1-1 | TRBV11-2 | ASSSGTWGVPNTEAF
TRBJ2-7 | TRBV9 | ASSAGGREGSEQY
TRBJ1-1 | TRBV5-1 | ASSLTVNTEAF
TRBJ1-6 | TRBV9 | ASSVGTGVESPLH
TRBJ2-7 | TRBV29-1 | SVEGFPDRVSYEQY
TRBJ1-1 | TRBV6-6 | ASSYSLWQGNTEAF
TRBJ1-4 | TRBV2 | ASGVGGDEKLF
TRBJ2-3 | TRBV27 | ASSRDRGGADTQY
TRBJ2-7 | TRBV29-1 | SVVGTGLYEQY
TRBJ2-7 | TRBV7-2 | ASTEVGGEQY
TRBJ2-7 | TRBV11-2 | ASSLGAGEVYEQY
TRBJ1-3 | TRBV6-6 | ASSQGATGNTIY
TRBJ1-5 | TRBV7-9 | ASSSDRERNQPQH
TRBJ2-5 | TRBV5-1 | ASSITGGRETQY
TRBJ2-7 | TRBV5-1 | ASSRGQGLSHSSYEQY
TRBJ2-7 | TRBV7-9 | ASSLGVTGTGDYEQY
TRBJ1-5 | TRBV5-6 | ASSLMGAASRQPQH
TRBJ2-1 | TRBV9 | ASSVASRRGINEQF
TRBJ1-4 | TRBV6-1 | ASSDQGYDEKLF
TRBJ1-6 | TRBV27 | ASSYQPGQRNSPLH
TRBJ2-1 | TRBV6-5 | ASCGDSPAYNEQF
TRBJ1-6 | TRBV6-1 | ASSERQGGVDSPLH
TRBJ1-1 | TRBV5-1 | ASSLNPGSLNTEAF
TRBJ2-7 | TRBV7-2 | ASSLGLAGGYSPYEQY
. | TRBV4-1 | ASSQEVPYEQY
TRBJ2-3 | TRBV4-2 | ASTEIFSGANTDTQY
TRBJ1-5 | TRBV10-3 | AISGQAGDQPQH
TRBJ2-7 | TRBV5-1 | ASSGQGYEQY
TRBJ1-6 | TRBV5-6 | ASSLGQRGLDNSPLH
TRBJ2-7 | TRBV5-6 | ASSFPTGYEQY
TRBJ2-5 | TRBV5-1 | ASSLGQGRQETQY
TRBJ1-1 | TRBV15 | ATSRAIQGPKEAF
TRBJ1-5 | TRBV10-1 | ASSDRVSNQPQH
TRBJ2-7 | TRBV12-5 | ASGQDRGAYEQY
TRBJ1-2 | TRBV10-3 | AIRGQGATINYGYT
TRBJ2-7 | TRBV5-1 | ASSLKGALGEQY
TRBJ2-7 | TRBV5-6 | ASSPRDRGYEQY
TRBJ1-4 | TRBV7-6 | ASSLVVSSEKLF
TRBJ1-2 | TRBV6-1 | ASSTRATNYGYT